This TCR beta chain is from a study of CD4 T cells in relation to SARS-CoV-2 and coronaviruses. Study-level information: Two subjects were Hispanic; patients were roughly 8 males and 4 females.

Points from the study as a whole: In around 60% of donors, memory CD4+ clonotypes crossrecognized SARS-CoV-2 and at least one common cold coronavirus spike. Crossreactivity was assessed only for spike protein, not other viral proteins.

Germline V gene data show CDR1 as MGHRA and CDR2 as YSYEKL. Trimming pared 0 bases from V and 3 bases from J, leaving 15 bases between. The CDR3 sequence is 16 residues long. Comments on this clone: What it binds is unknown.

Sorted naive or memory CD4+ cells met CEF peptides for over 8 days. The method was immunoSEQ multiplex PCR; TCRdb's version includes in-frame clones alone and lacks a portion of them. This sample has about 43,000 clones; more than 65% occur once, and the top ten carry about 1.3%. This TCR was recovered from an adult with COVID-19. V is TRBV4-1 and J is TRBJ2-7; the D gene is possibly TRBD1 (7 bases). The sample consisted of naive CD4+ T cells from PBMCs, cultured in vitro. Subset meaning: naive CD4+ T cells isolated by negative enrichment. CDR3 nucleotides: TGCGCCAGCAGCCAAGAGGCGGGACAGAGTATCTACGAGCAGTACTTC. It is translated as CASSQEAGQSIYEQYF.